This T cell receptor beta chain derives from a study of OX40 agonist ivuxolimab in advanced cancers. Study in general: Patients were infused with ivuxolimab every 2 weeks at 0.01 to 10 mg/kg. One hepatocellular carcinoma and two cutaneous melanoma patients partially responded. Earlier treatment with anti-PD-1, anti-PD-L1 or anti-CTLA-4 was permitted, and around 36% had received some.

The assay was immunoSEQ multiplex PCR, and TCRdb's table has in-frame clones only and misses some. The table shows roughly 48,000 clones, with around 80% occurring only once. Here the sequenced sample was CD4+ or CD8+ T cells sorted from blood, taken in a trial of the OX40 agonist ivuxolimab. The source is an adult with an advanced solid tumor such as melanoma, head and neck, liver or kidney cancer.

Here the CDR3 reads CASSSAGQGGGEQYF. Here the CDR3 DNA reads TGTGCCAGCAGTTCAGCGGGACAGGGGGGAGGCGAGCAGTACTTC. This chain links TRBV28 with TRBJ2-7; the match to TRBD1 covers 11 bases. V shed 4 bases, J shed 6 bases, and the junction held 8 bases outside the gene matches. The length of the CDR3 is 15 residues. The germline V gene has CDR1 MDHEN and CDR2 SYDVKM.